A single sample gave rise to the 13 T cell receptor beta chains below, sequenced in a study of blood T cells in healthy people across ages. Next came a second PCR, run for 7 to 11 cycles, which used a sample-barcoded 5' primer along with a J-beta primer mix. Via MiXCR, TCRdb re-called the 5' RACE reads, giving one row per CDR3 protein. The data contain more than 500,000 distinct CDR3 sequences, about 27% of them singletons. The data were also submitted as part of a second study, on T cells of mothers and their children.

Sequenced material: blood. The receptors shown here come from a boy between 2 and 15 years old in good health.

This clonotype was seen more than once but under ten times. The chain carries TRBV5-6 and TRBJ2-5; the D gene could be TRBD1 or TRBD2 (5 bases each). The J call may be faulty, since TRBJ2-1 better matches the DNA end. This CDR3 comprises 11 residues. CDR1 and CDR2 from the germline V gene are SGHDT and YYEEEE. CDR3 in DNA: TGTGCCAGCAGCTCCGGGACGGAGCAGTTCTTC. Amino acid sequence: CASSSGTEQFF.

In nucleotides, the CDR3 is TGCGCCAGCAGCCGGGTGGTTCGACAGTTCTTC. Protein: CASSRVVRQFF. V and J are TRBV23-1 and TRBJ2-5; D uncertain. The DNA end is more similar to TRBJ2-1, so the J call may be wrong. TRBV23-1 belongs to the ORF category, with a function that is uncertain. The length of the CDR3 is 11 residues.

This clonotype has just a few counts. This chain uses TRBV12-3 or TRBV12-4 with TRBJ2-5, with TRBD1 identical over 7 bases. The end of the DNA aligns better with TRBJ2-7, so the J call may be wrong. This CDR3 region has 14 residues. The CDR3 DNA follows: TGTGCCAGCAGTTCCGGGACAGTCTTCCGCGAGCAGTACTTC. This translates into CASSSGTVFREQYF.

In its sample, this clonotype was seen many times. The chain uses TRBV7-8 and TRBJ1-5, with D perhaps matching TRBD1 (5 bases). Per germline, CDR1 SGHVS and CDR2 FQNEAQ. V was trimmed by 7 bases and J by 3 bases, leaving 13 bases between them. CDR3 length: 14 amino acids. Here the CDR3 reads CASKLGAANQPQHF. In DNA, the CDR3 is TGTGCCAGCAAATTAGGGGCAGCCAATCAGCCCCAGCATTTT.

The DNA of the CDR3 is TGTGCCAGCTCACCAGGGACTAGCGGGGACACCGGGGAGCTGTTTTTT. It yields the protein CASSPGTSGDTGELFF. The chain is built from TRBV18 and TRBJ2-2; 13 positions agree with TRBD2. This CDR3 contains 16 residues. The V gene end was trimmed by 2 bases and the J gene end by 3 bases; junction bases not matched to a gene: 0. The V gene's germline CDR1 is KGHSH and CDR2 LQKENI.

The chain has TRBV11-3 and TRBJ2-5; D possibly corresponds to TRBD1 (6 bases). Near its end, the DNA agrees better with TRBJ2-7, so the J call may be wrong. Germline loops: CDR1 SGHNT, CDR2 YENEEA. The CDR3 is 15 residues long. CDR3: CASSPSNRDGYEQYF. The CDR3 nucleotides are TGTGCCAGCAGCCCATCGAACAGGGACGGTTACGAGCAGTACTTC.

The V call is TRBV9, the J call TRBJ2-2; the D is unclear. The germline V gene has CDR1 SGDLS and CDR2 YYNGEE. With 0 bases removed from V and 7 bases from J, the gap between germline ends came to 10 bases. The CDR3 is made up of 14 amino acids. The CDR3 DNA sequence: TGTGCCAGCAGCGTAGCCAGGTTTGACGGGGAGCTGTTTTTT. It specifies CASSVARFDGELFF.

V usage is TRBV5-1 and J usage is TRBJ1-2, with D possibly matching TRBD1 (5 bases). The V end lost 0 bases, the J end lost 2 bases, and 11 bases lay between the germline ends. The germline V gene has CDR1 SGHRS and CDR2 YFSETQ. The CDR3 is 15 amino acids. CDR3 region: CASSLGDGRNYGYTF. CDR3 sequence (DNA): TGCGCCAGCAGCTTGGGGGACGGACGGAACTATGGCTACACCTTC.

The chain joins TRBV4-1 to TRBJ2-7; 9 bases line up with TRBD2. The CDR3 contains 15 residues. Losses at the gene ends were 4 bases for V and 4 bases for J; bases not matched to a gene: 8. CDR1 and CDR2 from the germline V gene are MGHRA and YSYEKL. CDR3 in amino acids: CASSLQREDIYEQYF. CDR3 in DNA: TGCGCCAGCAGCCTTCAGCGGGAGGACATTTACGAGCAGTACTTC.

In this sample, this clonotype turned up a few times. V and J are TRBV27 and TRBJ1-5; 8 positions match TRBD1. In germline, CDR1 is MNHEY, CDR2 SMNVEV (reference sequence). The V gene end was trimmed by 8 bases and the J gene end by 5 bases; junction bases not matched to a gene: 11. CDR3 length: 15 amino acids. This chain's CDR3 is CASGPGGWSDQPQHF. The CDR3, as DNA: TGTGCCAGCGGGCCAGGGGGCTGGTCGGATCAGCCCCAGCATTTT.

The rearrangement links TRBV20-1 to TRBJ2-3; a possible D gene is TRBD2 (6 bases). With 0 bases removed from V and 4 bases from J, the gap between germline ends came to 20 bases. This CDR3 has 17 residues. CDR1 is DFQATT and CDR2 is SNEGSKA in the germline V gene (reference sequence). CDR3 in amino acids: CSARDIRRAIRADTQYF. In DNA, the CDR3 is TGCAGTGCTAGAGATATCAGGAGGGCGATTCGGGCAGATACGCAGTATTTT.

The chain couples TRBV12-3 or TRBV12-4 to TRBJ2-1; 11 positions agree with TRBD2. This CDR3 comprises 16 residues. J was trimmed by 9 bases and V by 6 bases; bases with no gene match: 13. The CDR3 DNA is TGTGCCAGCAGCATGGGACTAGCGGTAATTAAGGGTGAGCAGTTCTTC. This encodes CASSMGLAVIKGEQFF.

This chain uses TRBV5-1 with TRBJ2-3; TRBD2 might be the D (5 bases). The CDR3 sequence is 13 residues long. Germline CDR1 reads SGHRS; CDR2 reads YFSETQ. The V end lost 8 bases, the J end lost 2 bases, and 12 bases lay between the germline ends. CDR3 nucleotide sequence: TGCGCCAGTTCCGGGATTTTCACAGATACGCAGTATTTT. It is translated as CASSGIFTDTQYF.